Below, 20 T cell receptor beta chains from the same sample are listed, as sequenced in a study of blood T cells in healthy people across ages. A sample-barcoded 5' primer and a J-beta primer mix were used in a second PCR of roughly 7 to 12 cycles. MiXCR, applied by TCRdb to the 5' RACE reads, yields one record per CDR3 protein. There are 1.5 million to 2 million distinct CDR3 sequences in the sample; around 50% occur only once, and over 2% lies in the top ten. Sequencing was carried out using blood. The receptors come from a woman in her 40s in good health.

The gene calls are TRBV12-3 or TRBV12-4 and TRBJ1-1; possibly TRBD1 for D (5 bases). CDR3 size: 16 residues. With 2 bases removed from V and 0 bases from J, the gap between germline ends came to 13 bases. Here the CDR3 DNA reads TGTGCCAGCAGTTTATCGGCAGGGTTCATGAACACTGAAGCTTTCTTT. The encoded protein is CASSLSAGFMNTEAFF.

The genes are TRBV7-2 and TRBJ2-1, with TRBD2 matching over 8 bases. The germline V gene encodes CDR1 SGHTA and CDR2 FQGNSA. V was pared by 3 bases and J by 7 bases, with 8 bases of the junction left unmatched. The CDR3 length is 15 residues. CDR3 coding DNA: TGTGCCAGCAGCTTTGATCGGGGGGGCTGGAATGAGCAGTTCTTC. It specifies CASSFDRGGWNEQFF. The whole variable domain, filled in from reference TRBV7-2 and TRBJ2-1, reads GAGVSQSPSNKVTEKGKDVELRCDPISGHTALYWYRQSLGQGLEFLIYFQGNSAPDKSGLPSDRFSAERTGGSVSTLTIQRTQQEDSAVYLCASSFDRGGWNEQFFGPGTRLTVL.

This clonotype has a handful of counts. The CDR3 loop reads CASSRDQYEQYF. The CDR3 bases are TGTGCCAGCTCACGGGACCAATACGAGCAGTACTTC. The chain couples TRBV18 to TRBJ2-4, with D possibly called TRBD1 or TRBD2 (5 bases each). The J call is doubtful: the DNA matches TRBJ2-7 better. The CDR3 contains 12 residues. Germline CDR1 is KGHSH and CDR2 is LQKENI.

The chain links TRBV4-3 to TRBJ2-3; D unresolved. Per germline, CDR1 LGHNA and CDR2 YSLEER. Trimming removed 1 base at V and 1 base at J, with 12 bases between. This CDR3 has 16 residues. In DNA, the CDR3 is TGCGCCAGCAGCCAAGGTCCGACTTGGGGCACAGATACGCAGTATTTT. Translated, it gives CASSQGPTWGTDTQYF.

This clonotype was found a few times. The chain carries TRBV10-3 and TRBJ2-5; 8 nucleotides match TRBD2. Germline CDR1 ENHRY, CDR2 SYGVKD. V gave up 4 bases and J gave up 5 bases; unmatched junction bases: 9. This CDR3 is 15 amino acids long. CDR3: CAISGGLGKSETQYF. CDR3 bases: TGTGCCATCAGTGGGGGACTAGGAAAATCGGAGACCCAGTACTTC.

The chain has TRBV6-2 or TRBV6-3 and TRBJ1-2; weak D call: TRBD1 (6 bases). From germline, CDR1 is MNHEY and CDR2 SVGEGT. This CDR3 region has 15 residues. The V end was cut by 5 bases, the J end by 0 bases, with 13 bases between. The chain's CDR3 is CASSTQGRANYGYTF. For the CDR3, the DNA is TGTGCCAGCAGTACCCAGGGGAGAGCTAACTATGGCTACACCTTC.

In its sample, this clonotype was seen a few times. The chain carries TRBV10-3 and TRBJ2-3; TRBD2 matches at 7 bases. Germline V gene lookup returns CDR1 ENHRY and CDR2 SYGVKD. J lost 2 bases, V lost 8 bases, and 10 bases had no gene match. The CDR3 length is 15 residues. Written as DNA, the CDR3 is TGTGCCATCGGGAGTGGGGCGGGAGACACAGATACGCAGTATTTT. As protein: CAIGSGAGDTDTQYF.

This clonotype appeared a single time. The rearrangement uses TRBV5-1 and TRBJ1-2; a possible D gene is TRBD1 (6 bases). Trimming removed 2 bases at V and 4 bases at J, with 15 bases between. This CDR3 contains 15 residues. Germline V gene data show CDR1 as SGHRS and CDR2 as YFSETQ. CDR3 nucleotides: TGCGCCAGCAGCTTAGACCCCGGGACAAGCTATGGCTACACCTTC. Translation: CASSLDPGTSYGYTF.

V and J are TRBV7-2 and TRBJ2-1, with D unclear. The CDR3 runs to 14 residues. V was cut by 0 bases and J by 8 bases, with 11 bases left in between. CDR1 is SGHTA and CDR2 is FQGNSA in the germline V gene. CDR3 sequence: CASSLARAWDEQFF. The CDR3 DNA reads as TGTGCCAGCAGCTTAGCGCGAGCTTGGGATGAGCAGTTCTTC.

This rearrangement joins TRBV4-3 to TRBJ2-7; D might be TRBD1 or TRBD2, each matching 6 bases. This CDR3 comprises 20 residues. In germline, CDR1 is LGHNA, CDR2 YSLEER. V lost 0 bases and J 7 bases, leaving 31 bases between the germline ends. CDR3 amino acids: CASSQDPHGATTGGGGEQYF. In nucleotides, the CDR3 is TGCGCCAGCAGCCAAGATCCTCACGGGGCGACGACAGGTGGAGGGGGTGAGCAGTACTTC.

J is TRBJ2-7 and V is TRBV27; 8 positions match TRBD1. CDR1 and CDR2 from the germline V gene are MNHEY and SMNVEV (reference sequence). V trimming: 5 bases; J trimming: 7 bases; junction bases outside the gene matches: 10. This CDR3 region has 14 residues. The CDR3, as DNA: TGTGCCAGCAGTCCTCGGACAGGGTCAGGGGAGCAGTACTTC. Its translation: CASSPRTGSGEQYF.

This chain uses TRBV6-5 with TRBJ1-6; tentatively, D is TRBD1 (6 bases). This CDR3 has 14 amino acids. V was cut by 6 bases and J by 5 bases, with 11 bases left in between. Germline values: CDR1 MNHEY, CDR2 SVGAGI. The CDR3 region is CASRLDRDNSPLHF. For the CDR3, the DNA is TGTGCCAGCAGATTGGACAGAGATAATTCACCCCTCCACTTT.

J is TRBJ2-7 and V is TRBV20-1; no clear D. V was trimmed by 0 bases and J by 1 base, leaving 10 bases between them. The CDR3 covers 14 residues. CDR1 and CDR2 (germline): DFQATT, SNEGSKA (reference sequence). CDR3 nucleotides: TGCAGTGCTAGAGAACGGCGGCAATCCTACGAGCAGTACTTC. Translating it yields CSARERRQSYEQYF.

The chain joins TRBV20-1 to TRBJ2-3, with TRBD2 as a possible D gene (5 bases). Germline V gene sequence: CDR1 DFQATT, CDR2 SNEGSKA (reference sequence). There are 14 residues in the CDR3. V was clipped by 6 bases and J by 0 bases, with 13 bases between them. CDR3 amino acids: CSAPRRASTDTQYF. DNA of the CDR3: TGCAGTGCGCCACGGCGGGCTAGCACAGATACGCAGTATTTT.

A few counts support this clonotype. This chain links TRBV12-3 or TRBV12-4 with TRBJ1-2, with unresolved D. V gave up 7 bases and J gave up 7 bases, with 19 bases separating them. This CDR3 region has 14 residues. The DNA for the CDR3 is TGTGCCAGCACCGACCAAGCGGGGTTGGGTGGCTACACCTTC. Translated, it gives CASTDQAGLGGYTF.

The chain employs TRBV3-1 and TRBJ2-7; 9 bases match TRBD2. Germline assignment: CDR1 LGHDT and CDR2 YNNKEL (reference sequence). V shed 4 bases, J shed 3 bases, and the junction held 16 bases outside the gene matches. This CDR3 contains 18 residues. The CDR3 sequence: CASSPPPRIAGDFYEQYF. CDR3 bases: TGTGCCAGCAGCCCCCCCCCGCGTATAGCGGGGGATTTCTACGAGCAGTACTTC.

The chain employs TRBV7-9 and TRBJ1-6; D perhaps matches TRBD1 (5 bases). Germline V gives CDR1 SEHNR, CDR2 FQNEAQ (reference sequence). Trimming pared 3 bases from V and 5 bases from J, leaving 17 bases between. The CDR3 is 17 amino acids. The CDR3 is CASSLTVTRGDNSPLHF. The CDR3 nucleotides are TGTGCCAGCAGCTTGACGGTCACAAGGGGAGATAATTCACCCCTCCACTTT.

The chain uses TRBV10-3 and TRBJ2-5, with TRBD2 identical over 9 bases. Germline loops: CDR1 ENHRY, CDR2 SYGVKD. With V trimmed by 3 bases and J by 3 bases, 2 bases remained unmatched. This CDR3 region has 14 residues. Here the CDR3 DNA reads TGTGCCATCAGTGAAGGCGGGAGGGAAGAGACCCAGTACTTC. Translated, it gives CAISEGGREETQYF.

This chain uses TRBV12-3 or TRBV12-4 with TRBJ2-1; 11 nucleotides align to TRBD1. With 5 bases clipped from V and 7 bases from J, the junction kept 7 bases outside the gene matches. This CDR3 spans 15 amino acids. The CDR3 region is CASSTRDRGFNEQFF. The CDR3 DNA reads TGTGCCAGCAGTACCCGGGACAGGGGGTTTAATGAGCAGTTCTTC.

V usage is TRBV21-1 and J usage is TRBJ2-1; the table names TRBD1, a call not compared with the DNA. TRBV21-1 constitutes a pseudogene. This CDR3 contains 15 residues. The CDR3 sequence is CASSKEGGPYNEQFF. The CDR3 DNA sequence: TGTGCCAGCAGCAAAGAGGGGGGCCCTTACAATGAGCAGTTCTTC.